The present entry profiles one T cell receptor (beta chain) with its context. With V trimmed by 5 bases and J by 1 base, 13 bases remained unmatched. Germline loops: CDR1 SEHNR, CDR2 FQNEAQ (reference sequence). The CDR3 is 18 residues long. This record belongs to a study of T cell responses to AZD1222 COVID-19 vaccine. The table came from immunoSEQ multiplex PCR; TCRdb's copy has only in-frame clones and leaves some out. The repertoire has approximately 130,000 clones, about 89% of them found once; the top ten carry approximately 27%. The sequence derives from an adult in good health. The sample in question was peripheral blood, obtained on day 0 of AZD1222 vaccination. The gene calls are TRBV7-9 and TRBJ2-2; 7 nucleotides line up with TRBD1. The CDR3 spells CASSPFNSRDRNTGELFF. As DNA, the CDR3 is TGTGCCAGCAGCCCCTTTAACTCCCGGGACAGGAACACCGGGGAGCTGTTTTTT. Using reference TRBV7-9 and TRBJ2-2 for the parts outside the CDR3, the full variable domain is DTGVSQNPRHKITKRGQNVTFRCDPISEHNRLYWYRQTLGQGPEFLTYFQNEAQLEKSRLLSDRFSAERPKGSFSTLEIQRTEQGDSAMYLCASSPFNSRDRNTGELFFGEGSRLTVL.